Below are 18 T cell receptor beta chains sequenced from a single sample in a study of T-cell reconstitution after alpha-beta-depleted transplantation in children. The TCRbeta library incorporated unique molecular identifiers. TCRdb independently ran MiXCR on the PCR reads; one entry per CDR3 protein. This sample has 500,000 to 650,000 distinct CDR3 sequences; roughly 11% occur once, and the top ten carry roughly 15%. The sequenced sample was PBMCs, mostly from graft donor cells, obtained 180 days after TCRalphabeta/CD19-depleted stem cell transplant. The receptors derive from a female patient between 2 and 10 years old who had a stem cell transplant for aplastic anemia, so the T cells may come from the graft donor.

This clonotype occurred a few times. The chain couples TRBV7-9 to TRBJ1-5; D unresolved. This CDR3 is built from 14 residues. Per germline, CDR1 SEHNR and CDR2 FQNEAQ (reference sequence). Trimming took 3 bases from V and 4 from J, leaving 10 bases between them. The CDR3 nucleotides read TGTGCCAGCAGCTTGGGTGCGGTGAATCAGCCCCAGCATTTT. This encodes CASSLGAVNQPQHF.

This clonotype came up many times. The gene calls are TRBV4-3 and TRBJ2-3, with 9 bases aligning to TRBD2. J was trimmed by 5 bases and V by 4 bases; bases with no gene match: 4. The CDR3 is 14 amino acids. CDR1 is LGHNA and CDR2 is YSLEER in the germline V gene. CDR3 region: CASSLAGGEDTQYF. CDR3 coding DNA: TGCGCCAGCAGCCTCGCGGGGGGGGAAGATACGCAGTATTTT.

This clonotype has more than one count but fewer than ten. V gene TRBV2 combines with J gene TRBJ2-3; D unclear. The V gene's germline CDR1 is SNHLY and CDR2 FYNNEI. The CDR3 consists of 12 residues. Trimming took off 6 bases at V and 4 bases at J, with 8 bases between the two ends. This chain's CDR3 is CASRRESDTQYF. The CDR3 coding sequence is TGTGCCAGCAGAAGGGAATCAGATACGCAGTATTTT.

This clonotype was counted only a few times. V gene TRBV12-3 or TRBV12-4 combines with J gene TRBJ2-7; unclear D gene. V was shortened by 5 bases and J by 6 bases, with 14 bases between the two germline ends. The CDR3 extends over 13 amino acids. CDR3 protein: CASSPRHSGEQYV. CDR3 in DNA: TGTGCCAGCAGTCCTCGCCACAGTGGCGAGCAGTACGTC.

The chain carries TRBV10-3 and TRBJ1-5; tentatively, D is TRBD1 (5 bases). From germline, CDR1 is ENHRY and CDR2 SYGVKD. Trimming cost V 0 bases and J 0 bases, with 12 bases left between them. This CDR3 comprises 17 residues. The CDR3 protein is CAISESWGTGSNQPQHF. CDR3 sequence (DNA): TGTGCCATCAGTGAGTCGTGGGGGACGGGTAGCAATCAGCCCCAGCATTTT.

This clonotype was picked up a small number of times. The V and J genes are TRBV5-5 and TRBJ2-7; 8 nucleotides agree with TRBD2. The germline V gene has CDR1 SGHKS and CDR2 YYEKEE (reference sequence). CDR3 size: 15 residues. The trim removed 0 bases at V and 4 bases at J, leaving 6 bases unmatched. Here the CDR3 reads CASSLGAGAGYEQYF. For the CDR3, the DNA is TGTGCCAGCAGCTTGGGAGCGGGGGCCGGGTACGAGCAGTACTTC.

The chain has TRBV12-3 or TRBV12-4 and TRBJ2-1, with 7 bases aligning to TRBD1. The CDR3 extends over 14 amino acids. The V gene end was trimmed by 5 bases and the J gene end by 6 bases; junction bases not matched to a gene: 7. DNA of the CDR3: TGTGCCAGCAGTCTTCCGACAGGGATCAATGAGCAGTTCTTC. Protein: CASSLPTGINEQFF.

The chain joins TRBV7-6 to TRBJ2-1, with TRBD2 matching over 14 bases. Per the germline V gene, CDR1 is SGHVS and CDR2 is FNYEAQ. J was trimmed by 6 bases and V by 0 bases; bases with no gene match: 1. The CDR3 is 16 amino acids. This CDR3 reads CASSLAGLAGANEQFF. The CDR3 bases are TGTGCCAGCAGCTTAGCGGGACTAGCGGGAGCCAATGAGCAGTTCTTC.

This clonotype came up a few times. Germline and junction disagree at one end, which may indicate a read error. The chain has TRBV12-3 or TRBV12-4 and TRBJ1-5, with D unresolved. This CDR3 has 14 residues. CDR3 sequence (DNA): TGTGCCAGCAGTTTATATGATAGCAATCAGGCCCAGCATTTT. Translation gives CASSLYDSNQAQHF.

This CDR3 is CASSLSLGNVSPLHF. The CDR3 DNA is TGTGCCAGCAGTTTATCACTGGGCAACGTTTCACCCCTCCACTTT. V is TRBV28 and J is TRBJ1-6; D ambiguous. The CDR3 spans 15 residues. The germline V gene has CDR1 MDHEN and CDR2 SYDVKM. Trimming left V 1 base short and J 9 bases short, with 13 bases between.

This clonotype was recorded a few times. The chain combines TRBV7-9 with TRBJ1-1; unclear D gene. CDR3 length: 14 amino acids. The germline V gene encodes CDR1 SEHNR and CDR2 FQNEAQ (reference sequence). Trimming left V 5 bases short and J 10 bases short, with 20 bases between. The CDR3 nucleotides read TGTGCCAGCAGCACCCGACCGGCCCCAGCGCCAGCTTTCTTT. It codes for CASSTRPAPAPAFF.

This sequence joins TRBV15 and TRBJ2-7; TRBD1 agrees at 8 bases. Unmatched junction bases numbered 14, after V lost 1 base and J lost 6 bases. Looked up from germline, CDR1 is LNHNV and CDR2 is YYDKDF (reference sequence). The CDR3 contains 17 residues. The CDR3 is CATSRGTGPASGGEQYF. The CDR3 nucleotides are TGTGCCACCAGCAGAGGGACAGGGCCCGCGTCAGGGGGCGAGCAGTACTTC. The variable domain in full, with the rest retrieved from reference TRBV15 and TRBJ2-7, is DAMVIQNPRYQVTQFGKPVTLSCSQTLNHNVMYWYQQKSSQAPKLLFHYYDKDFNNEADTPDNFQSRRPNTSFCFLDIRSPGLGDTAMYLCATSRGTGPASGGEQYFGPGTRLTVT.

The rearrangement links TRBV12-3 or TRBV12-4 to TRBJ2-5; 7 bases agree with TRBD1. With V trimmed by 7 bases and J by 3 bases, 2 bases remained unmatched. This CDR3 is built from 12 residues. CDR3 in DNA: TGTGCCAGCAAAGACAGGGAAGAGACCCAGTACTTC. Encoded protein: CASKDREETQYF.

The chain is built from TRBV7-2 and TRBJ2-3; 10 bases match TRBD2. V gave up 0 bases and J gave up 4 bases; unmatched junction bases: 7. The germline CDR1 and CDR2 sequences are SGHTA and FQGNSA. There are 17 residues in the CDR3. CDR3 sequence: CASSLAASGSLADTQYF. The CDR3 region has the DNA TGTGCCAGCAGCTTAGCGGCTAGCGGGAGCTTAGCAGATACGCAGTATTTT.

This clonotype appeared many times. This chain joins TRBV12-5 and TRBJ2-3, with 8 nucleotides matching TRBD1. Germline V gives CDR1 LGHNT, CDR2 FRNRAP. J lost 2 bases, V lost 4 bases, and 8 bases had no gene match. The CDR3 contains 16 residues. CDR3 bases: TGTGCTAGTGGTTCTACCTCGGGACAGGACACAGATACGCAGTATTTT. Protein: CASGSTSGQDTDTQYF.

The chain joins TRBV20-1 to TRBJ2-3, with 7 bases aligning to TRBD1. V was clipped by 6 bases and J by 4 bases; unmatched bases: 10. The germline V gene encodes CDR1 DFQATT and CDR2 SNEGSKA (reference sequence). The CDR3 runs to 14 residues. DNA of the CDR3: TGCAGTGCCCTTAGACAGGGTGTTGCAGATACGCAGTATTTT. Its translation is CSALRQGVADTQYF.

In its sample, this clonotype was seen a few times. The chain combines TRBV28 with TRBJ2-7; 8 bases map to TRBD2. Trimming removed 8 bases from V and 2 bases from J; junction bases left unmatched: 8. This CDR3 has 14 residues. Germline V gene data show CDR1 as MDHEN and CDR2 as SYDVKM. In DNA, the CDR3 is TGTGCCAGCTGCACCGGGACTAGGACCTACGAGCAGTACTTC. Amino acid sequence: CASCTGTRTYEQYF.

This clonotype appeared a few times. This chain joins TRBV5-1 and TRBJ2-7, with D unresolved. The CDR3 has 13 amino acids. The V end lost 0 bases, the J end lost 7 bases, and 11 bases lay between the germline ends. Germline CDR1 and CDR2: SGHRS and YFSETQ. The CDR3 loop is CASSLVAYSEQYF. CDR3 coding DNA: TGCGCCAGCAGCTTGGTGGCCTATTCGGAGCAGTACTTC.